These T cell receptor beta chains were read from a single sample in a study of T cells after yellow fever vaccination. TCRdb re-called the 5' RACE reads with MiXCR, one entry per CDR3 protein. The repertoire holds 200,000 to 300,000 distinct CDR3 sequences, with about 7% as singletons. Specimen: CD4+ T cells sorted from PBMCs, collected on the day of the yellow fever booster vaccination. The source of these receptors is a man aged 30-40 years who received the YFV17D yellow fever vaccine. CDR3s include the opening cysteine and the closing phenylalanine or tryptophan. A D gene is named only where the DNA matches it firmly. Size is omitted from some rows. Given values are once, few, many or a class for expanded clones.

J	size	D	V	DNA	CDR3
TRBJ1-1	few	.	TRBV4-2	TGTGCCAGCAGCCAAGATATCGCCAAACAGAACACTGAAGCTTTCTTT	CASSQDIAKQNTEAFF
TRBJ2-3	.	.	TRBV4-3	TGCGCCAGCAGCCAAGCTAAGTGGACCCTCACAGATACGCAGTATTTT	CASSQAKWTLTDTQYF
TRBJ1-1	.	TRBD1	TRBV6-5	TGTGCCAGCAGTCTACCGGGACAGGTCACTGAAGCTTTCTTT	CASSLPGQVTEAFF
TRBJ2-7	.	.	TRBV5-4	TGTGCCAGCAGCTTGCCCAGAAACGAGCAGTACTTC	CASSLPRNEQYF
TRBJ2-7	.	TRBD2	TRBV20-1	TGCAGCGCTAGTATACTAGCGGGAGCCCAGGGCGTTCACGAGCATTACTTC	CSASILAGAQGVHEHYF
TRBJ2-1	few	.	TRBV12-3/TRBV12-4	TGTGCCAGCAGTTTAAGGGATCTCCCCCACAATGAGCAGTTCTTC	CASSLRDLPHNEQFF
TRBJ2-2	.	.	TRBV20-1	TGCAGTGCTAGAGGAGGCTGGGGTTGGGCCGGGGAGCTGTTTTTT	CSARGGWGWAGELFF
TRBJ2-1	.	TRBD2	TRBV20-1	TGCAGTACTAGCGGGAGCGGGAATGAGCAGTTCTTC	CSTSGSGNEQFF
TRBJ2-7	few	TRBD2	TRBV18	TGTGCCAGCTCACCGGGACTAGATCGATACGAGCAGTACTTC	CASSPGLDRYEQYF
TRBJ2-7	many	.	TRBV20-1	TGCTCAAGAGCAGGGCCATACGAGCAGTACTTC	CSRAGPYEQYF
TRBJ2-3	few	TRBD2	TRBV20-1	TGCAGTGCTCGCTCTAGCGGGAGGGATACGCAGTATTTT	CSARSSGRDTQYF
TRBJ2-2	few	.	TRBV7-9	TGTGCCAGCAGCTACATGGGCACCGGGGAGCTGTTTTTT	CASSYMGTGELFF
TRBJ2-7	many	.	TRBV15	TGTGCCACCAGCAGGGGGGACACTTACGAGCAGTACTTC	CATSRGDTYEQYF
TRBJ2-4	few	TRBD1	TRBV20-1	TGCAGTGCTAGAGATCTCAGGGGGGCCAAAAACATTCAGTACTTC	CSARDLRGAKNIQYF
TRBJ1-1	few	TRBD1	TRBV5-4	TGTGCCAGCAGCGGGACAGGGGGGAACACTGAAGCTTTCTTT	CASSGTGGNTEAFF
TRBJ2-1	few	.	TRBV18	TGTGCCAGCTCACCAGGTTCCCCCCGCGTTGAGCAGTTCTTC	CASSPGSPRVEQFF
TRBJ1-6	many	.	TRBV7-3	TGTGCCAGCAGCTCAGGGAGCGCCTATAATTCACCCCTCCACTTT	CASSSGSAYNSPLHF
TRBJ1-6	many	.	TRBV20-1	TGCAGTGCTAGAGTTACGGTGAATTCACCCCTCCACTTT	CSARVTVNSPLHF
TRBJ2-1	few	.	TRBV6-1	TGTGCCAGCAGACTACCCAATGGCAATGAGCAGTTCTTC	CASRLPNGNEQFF
TRBJ2-1	many	TRBD1	TRBV5-1	TGCGCCAGCAGCTCCAGGACAGGGGCCAATGAGCAGTTCTTC	CASSSRTGANEQFF
TRBJ1-1	.	.	TRBV28	TGTGCCAGCAGGCAAACGAACACTGAAGCTTTCTTT	CASRQTNTEAFF
TRBJ2-3	.	TRBD1	TRBV6-2/TRBV6-3	TGTGCCAGCACCCTAGACAGGGTGAGATCAGATACGCAGTATTTT	CASTLDRVRSDTQYF
TRBJ2-5	many	.	TRBV5-1	TGCGCCAGCCGGGACTCGGAACAAGAGACCCAGTACTTC	CASRDSEQETQYF
TRBJ2-1	few	.	TRBV28	TGTGCCAGCAGACCTCATTTTCCTTTGAATGAGCAGTTCTTC	CASRPHFPLNEQFF
TRBJ2-1	many	TRBD2	TRBV18	TGTGCCAGCTCACCTTCTAGCGGGATGAATAATGAGCAGTTCTTC	CASSPSSGMNNEQFF
TRBJ1-4	few	.	TRBV20-1	TGCAGTGCTACAGGGGCAACTAATGAAAAACTGTTTTTT	CSATGATNEKLFF
TRBJ1-2	.	.	TRBV19	TGTGCCAGTAAATATGGGGGGACCAGCATTCTATCTGGCTACACCTTC	CASKYGGTSILSGYTF
TRBJ2-7	many	TRBD2	TRBV20-1	TGCAGTGCTAGACTAGCGGGAGCCTACGAGCAGTACTTC	CSARLAGAYEQYF
TRBJ2-2	many	TRBD2	TRBV7-2	TGTGCCAGCAGACGGACCGGGACTAGCAGCACCGGGGAGCTGTTTTTT	CASRRTGTSSTGELFF
TRBJ1-2	few	.	TRBV7-9	TGTGCCAGCAGCTTACGCGAGGGAATAAATGGCTACACCTTC	CASSLREGINGYTF